The TCR beta chain under discussion was sequenced for a study of T cells in Graves' hyperthyroidism and ophthalmopathy. The CDR3 is 10 amino acids. Deletions cut 10 bases from V and 2 bases from J, with 4 bases between. Thyroid ultrasound, orbital computed tomography, clinical symptoms, and serum thyroxine and TRAb underpinned diagnoses. Researchers took RNA transcripts and amplified the TCR beta CDR3 regions from them. TCR CDR3 regions were first amplified by RT-PCR with HTBI primers. TCRdb processed the multiplex PCR reads anew with MiXCR; each CDR3 protein has one entry. The data show some 300,000 distinct CDR3 sequences, around a fifth seen once.

Sequencing was carried out using blood. The chain has TRBV12-3 or TRBV12-4 and TRBJ2-3, with D uncertain. The clonotype comes from a man over 45 with Graves' ophthalmopathy. CDR3 in DNA: TGTGCCACCAACACAGATACGCAGTATTTT. Amino acids: CATNTDTQYF.